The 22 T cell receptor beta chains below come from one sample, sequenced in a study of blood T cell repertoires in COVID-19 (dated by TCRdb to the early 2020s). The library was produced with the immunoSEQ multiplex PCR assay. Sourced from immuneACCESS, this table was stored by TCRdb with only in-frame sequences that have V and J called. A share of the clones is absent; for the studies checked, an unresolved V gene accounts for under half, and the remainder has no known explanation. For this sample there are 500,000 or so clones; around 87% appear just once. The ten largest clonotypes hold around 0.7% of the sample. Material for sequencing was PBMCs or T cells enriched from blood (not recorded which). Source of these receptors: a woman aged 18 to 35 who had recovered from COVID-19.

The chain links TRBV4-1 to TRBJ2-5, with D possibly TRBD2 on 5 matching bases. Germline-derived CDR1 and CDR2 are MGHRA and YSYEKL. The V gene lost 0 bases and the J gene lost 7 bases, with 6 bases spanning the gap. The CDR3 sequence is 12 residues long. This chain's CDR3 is CASSQEGGTQYF. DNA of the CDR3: TGCGCCAGCAGCCAAGAAGGAGGGACCCAGTACTTC.

This chain's CDR3 is CASSLWSRETQYF. The CDR3 bases are TGTGCCAGCAGCTTGTGGTCGCGAGAGACCCAGTACTTC. The chain links TRBV7-6 to TRBJ2-5; the D is unclear. Looked up from germline, CDR1 is SGHVS and CDR2 is FNYEAQ. This CDR3 spans 13 amino acids. V lost 3 bases and J lost 4, with 9 bases in between.

CDR3 amino acids: CATSDPRDSLSYGYTF. CDR3 sequence (DNA): TGTGCCACCAGTGACCCTCGGGACAGCCTGTCCTATGGCTACACCTTC. The genes are TRBV24-1 and TRBJ1-2; 7 bases are a match to TRBD1. Trimming cost V 4 bases and J 4 bases; bases outside gene matches: 11. CDR1 is KGHDR, CDR2 SFDVKD, per germline. This CDR3 spans 16 amino acids.

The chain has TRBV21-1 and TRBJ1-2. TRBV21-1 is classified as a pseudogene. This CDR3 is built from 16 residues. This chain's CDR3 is CASSMRGGVGNYGYTF. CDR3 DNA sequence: TGTGCCAGCAGCATGCGGGGCGGGGTGGGTAACTATGGCTACACCTTC.

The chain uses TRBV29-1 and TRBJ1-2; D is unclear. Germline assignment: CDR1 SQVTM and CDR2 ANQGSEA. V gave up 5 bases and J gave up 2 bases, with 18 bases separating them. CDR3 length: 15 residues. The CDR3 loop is CSVMGSGFPNYGYTF. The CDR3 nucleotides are TGCAGCGTTATGGGCAGCGGGTTCCCAAACTATGGCTACACCTTC. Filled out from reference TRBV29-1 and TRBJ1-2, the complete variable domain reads SAVISQKPSRDICQRGTSLTIQCQVDSQVTMMFWYRQQPGQSLTLIATANQGSEATYESGFVIDKFPISRPNLTFSTLTVSNMSPEDSSIYLCSVMGSGFPNYGYTFGSGTRLTVV.

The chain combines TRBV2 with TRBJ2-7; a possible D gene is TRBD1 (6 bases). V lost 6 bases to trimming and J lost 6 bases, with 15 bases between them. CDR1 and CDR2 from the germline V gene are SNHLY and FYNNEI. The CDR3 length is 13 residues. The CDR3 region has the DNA TGTGCCAGCAGCCGCACTGGACAGCTCGAGCAGTACTTC. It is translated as CASSRTGQLEQYF.

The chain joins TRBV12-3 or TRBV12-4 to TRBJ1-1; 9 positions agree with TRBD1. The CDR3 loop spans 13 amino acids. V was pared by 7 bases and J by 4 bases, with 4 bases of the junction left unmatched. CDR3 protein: CASTTTGGTEAFF. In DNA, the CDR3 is TGTGCCAGCACCACGACAGGGGGCACTGAAGCTTTCTTT.

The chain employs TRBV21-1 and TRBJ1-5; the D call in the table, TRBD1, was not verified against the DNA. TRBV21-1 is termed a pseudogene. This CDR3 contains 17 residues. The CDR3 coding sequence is TGTGCCAGCCGGATCCCGACAGGGGGCGACGAAGGTCAGCCCCAGCATTTT. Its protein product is CASRIPTGGDEGQPQHF.

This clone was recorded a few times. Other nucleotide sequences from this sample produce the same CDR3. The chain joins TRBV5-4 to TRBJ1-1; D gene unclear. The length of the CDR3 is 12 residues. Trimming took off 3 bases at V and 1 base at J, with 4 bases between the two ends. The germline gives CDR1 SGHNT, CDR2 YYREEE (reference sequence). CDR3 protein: CASSSSNTEAFF. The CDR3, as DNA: TGTGCCAGCAGCTCTTCGAACACTGAAGCTTTCTTT.

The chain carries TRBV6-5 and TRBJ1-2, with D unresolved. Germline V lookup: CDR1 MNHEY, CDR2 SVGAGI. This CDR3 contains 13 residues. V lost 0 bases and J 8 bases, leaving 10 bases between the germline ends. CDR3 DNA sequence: TGTGCCAGCAGTTACTCCCTAAGAGGCGGCTACACCTTC. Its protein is CASSYSLRGGYTF.

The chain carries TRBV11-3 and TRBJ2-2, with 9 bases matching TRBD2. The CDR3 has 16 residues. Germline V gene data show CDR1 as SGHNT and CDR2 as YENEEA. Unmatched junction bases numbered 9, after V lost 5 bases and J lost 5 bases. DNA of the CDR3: TGTGCCAGCAGCCCACAAGCGGGGGGAGTAACCGGGGAGCTGTTTTTT. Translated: CASSPQAGGVTGELFF.

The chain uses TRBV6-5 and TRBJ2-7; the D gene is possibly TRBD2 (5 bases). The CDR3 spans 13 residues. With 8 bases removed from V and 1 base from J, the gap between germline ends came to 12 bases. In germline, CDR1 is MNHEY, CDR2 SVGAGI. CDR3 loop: CASAIGLSYEQYF. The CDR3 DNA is TGTGCCAGCGCCATAGGACTTTCCTACGAGCAGTACTTC.

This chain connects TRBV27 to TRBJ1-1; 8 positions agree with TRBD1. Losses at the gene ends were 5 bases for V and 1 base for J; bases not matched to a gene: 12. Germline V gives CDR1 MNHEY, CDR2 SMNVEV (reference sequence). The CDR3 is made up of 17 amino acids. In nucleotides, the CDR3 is TGTGCCAGCAGTCCCATTCTCAGGGGGCTACGGAACACTGAAGCTTTCTTT. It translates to CASSPILRGLRNTEAFF.

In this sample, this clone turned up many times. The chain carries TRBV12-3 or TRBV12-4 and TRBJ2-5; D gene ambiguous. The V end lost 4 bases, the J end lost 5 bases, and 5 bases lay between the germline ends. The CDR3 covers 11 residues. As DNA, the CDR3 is TGTGCCAGCAGTTCTACGGAGACCCAGTACTTC. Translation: CASSSTETQYF.

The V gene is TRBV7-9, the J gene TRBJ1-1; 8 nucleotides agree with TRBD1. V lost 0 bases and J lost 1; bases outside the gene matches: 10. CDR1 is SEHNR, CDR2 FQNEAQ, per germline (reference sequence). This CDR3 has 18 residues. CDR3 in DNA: TGTGCCAGCAGCTTAGCGGCAGGATCCGGGACAGGGAACACTGAAGCTTTCTTT. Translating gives CASSLAAGSGTGNTEAFF. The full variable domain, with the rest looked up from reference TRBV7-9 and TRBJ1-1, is DTGVSQNPRHKITKRGQNVTFRCDPISEHNRLYWYRQTLGQGPEFLTYFQNEAQLEKSRLLSDRFSAERPKGSFSTLEIQRTEQGDSAMYLCASSLAAGSGTGNTEAFFGQGTRLTVV.

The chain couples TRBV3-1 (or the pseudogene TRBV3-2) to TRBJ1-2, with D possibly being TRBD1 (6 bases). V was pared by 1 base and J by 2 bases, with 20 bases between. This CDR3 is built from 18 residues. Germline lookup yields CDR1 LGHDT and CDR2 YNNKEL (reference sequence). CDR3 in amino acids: CASSQGRDRWGENYGYTF. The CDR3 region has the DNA TGTGCCAGCAGCCAAGGTCGAGACAGGTGGGGCGAGAACTATGGCTACACCTTC.

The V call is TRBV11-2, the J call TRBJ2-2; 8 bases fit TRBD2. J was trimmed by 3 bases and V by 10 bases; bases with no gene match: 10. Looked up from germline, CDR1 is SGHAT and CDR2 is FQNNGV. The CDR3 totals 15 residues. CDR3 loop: CATGYQAGDTGELFF. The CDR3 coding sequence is TGTGCCACCGGATACCAAGCGGGGGACACCGGGGAGCTGTTTTTT.

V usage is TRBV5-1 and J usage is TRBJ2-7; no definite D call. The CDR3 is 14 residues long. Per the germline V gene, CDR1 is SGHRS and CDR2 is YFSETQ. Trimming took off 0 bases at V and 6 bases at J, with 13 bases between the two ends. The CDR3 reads CASSLDVVTGEQYF. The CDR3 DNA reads TGCGCCAGCAGCTTGGATGTGGTAACTGGCGAGCAGTACTTC.

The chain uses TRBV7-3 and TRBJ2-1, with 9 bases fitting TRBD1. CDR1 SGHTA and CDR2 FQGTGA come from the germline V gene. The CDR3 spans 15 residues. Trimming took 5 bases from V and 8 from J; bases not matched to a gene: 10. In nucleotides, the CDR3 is TGTGCCAGCAGCGGTAGGACAGGGGATCCGGATGAGCAGTTCTTC. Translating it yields CASSGRTGDPDEQFF.

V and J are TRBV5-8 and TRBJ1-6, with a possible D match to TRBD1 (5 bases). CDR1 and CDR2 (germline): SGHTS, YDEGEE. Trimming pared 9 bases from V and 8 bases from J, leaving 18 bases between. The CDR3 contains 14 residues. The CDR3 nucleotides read TGTGCCAACCCGGGAAGGGGACTAGATTCACCCCTCCACTTT. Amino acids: CANPGRGLDSPLHF.

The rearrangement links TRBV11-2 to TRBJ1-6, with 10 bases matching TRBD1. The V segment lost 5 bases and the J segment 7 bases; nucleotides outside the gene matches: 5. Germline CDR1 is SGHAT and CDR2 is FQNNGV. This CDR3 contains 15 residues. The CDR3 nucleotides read TGTGCCAGCAGCGCGACGGGACAGGGGAATTCACCCCTCCACTTT. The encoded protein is CASSATGQGNSPLHF.

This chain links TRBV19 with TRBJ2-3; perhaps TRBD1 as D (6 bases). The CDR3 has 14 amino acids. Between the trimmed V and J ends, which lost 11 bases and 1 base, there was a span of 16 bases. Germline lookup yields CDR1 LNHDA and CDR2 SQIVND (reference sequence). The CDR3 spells CAAGLGGGTDTQYF. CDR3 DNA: TGTGCCGCTGGGTTAGGGGGTGGCACAGATACGCAGTATTTT. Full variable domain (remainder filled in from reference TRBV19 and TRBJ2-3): DGGITQSPKYLFRKEGQNVTLSCEQNLNHDAMYWYRQDPGQGLRLIYYSQIVNDFQKGDIAEGYSVSREKKESFPLTVTSAQKNPTAFYLCAAGLGGGTDTQYFGPGTRLTVL.